The 16 T cell receptor beta chains below were found in one sample sequenced in a study of T cell responses to AZD1222 COVID-19 vaccine. Libraries were prepared by immunoSEQ multiplex PCR; TCRdb keeps only in-frame clonotypes and omits some of them. Of 140,000 to 150,000 clones listed, approximately 89% are singletons. The source was peripheral blood, collected 28 days after the second AZD1222 dose. The receptor set was obtained from an adult who received the AZD1222 COVID-19 vaccine.

This clone was recorded once. The chain couples TRBV7-6 to TRBJ1-1; TRBD1 agrees at 10 bases. The junction had 5 bases not matched to a gene; V was cut back by 4 bases and J by 6 bases. Per the germline V gene, CDR1 is SGHVS and CDR2 is FNYEAQ. The CDR3 loop spans 14 amino acids. DNA of the CDR3: TGTGCCAGCAGCTACCGGGACAGGGGATCTGAAGCTTTCTTT. Amino acid sequence: CASSYRDRGSEAFF.

The J gene is TRBJ2-3, the V gene TRBV11-3; TRBD2 matches 10 bases. Losses at the gene ends were 4 bases for V and 3 bases for J; bases not matched to a gene: 4. The germline gives CDR1 SGHNT, CDR2 YENEEA. This CDR3 is built from 15 residues. This CDR3 reads CASSSSGRRTDTQYF. CDR3 DNA sequence: TGTGCCAGCAGCTCTAGCGGGAGAAGGACAGATACGCAGTATTTT.

V gene TRBV5-8 combines with J gene TRBJ2-7, with TRBD1 matching over 7 bases. The germline V gene encodes CDR1 SGHTS and CDR2 YDEGEE. V gave up 3 bases and J gave up 3 bases; unmatched junction bases: 6. The CDR3 runs to 14 residues. The CDR3: CASSSPGQYYEQYF. The CDR3 DNA reads as TGTGCCAGCAGCTCACCGGGACAGTACTACGAGCAGTACTTC.

The chain is built from TRBV6-1 and TRBJ1-5; perhaps TRBD1 as D (6 bases). This CDR3 spans 15 amino acids. With 2 bases removed from V and 5 bases from J, the gap between germline ends came to 13 bases. Germline V gene sequence: CDR1 MNHNS, CDR2 SASEGT. The CDR3 is CASSEWGAVDQPQHF. The CDR3 nucleotides are TGTGCCAGCAGTGAATGGGGGGCGGTCGATCAGCCCCAGCATTTT.

The CDR3 sequence: CASSPTTGIGNIQYF. CDR3 coding DNA: TGTGCCAGCAGTCCAACGACAGGGATTGGAAACATTCAGTACTTC. The chain uses TRBV27 and TRBJ2-4; 7 bases align to TRBD1. Germline V CDR1 and CDR2: MNHEY, SMNVEV (reference sequence). V shed 5 bases, J shed 6 bases, and the junction held 10 bases outside the gene matches. The CDR3 has 15 residues.

This clone was observed a single time. V usage is TRBV5-5 and J usage is TRBJ2-1; 7 bases line up with TRBD1. CDR3 length: 14 residues. Germline values: CDR1 SGHKS, CDR2 YYEKEE (reference sequence). The V gene end was trimmed by 4 bases and the J gene end by 7 bases; junction bases not matched to a gene: 8. CDR3 sequence reads: CASSPYRGGNEQFF. In DNA form, the CDR3 reads TGTGCCAGCAGCCCGTACAGGGGTGGAAATGAGCAGTTCTTC.

The V call is TRBV4-1, the J call TRBJ2-1, with TRBD1 identical over 11 bases. Germline CDR1 is MGHRA and CDR2 is YSYEKL. This CDR3 is 16 amino acids long. J was trimmed by 9 bases and V by 1 base; bases with no gene match: 8. CDR3 nucleotide sequence: TGCGCCAGCAGCCAAGCCCGGGACAGGGGGGCCGGTGAGCAGTTCTTC. Its translation: CASSQARDRGAGEQFF.

The V and J genes are TRBV7-2 and TRBJ1-1; D is unresolved. V lost 1 base and J 1 base, leaving 7 bases between the germline ends. Germline V gives CDR1 SGHTA, CDR2 FQGNSA. The CDR3 has 14 amino acids. The CDR3 loop reads CASSLGRSNTEAFF. The CDR3 DNA reads as TGTGCCAGCAGCTTAGGACGATCGAACACTGAAGCTTTCTTT.

The chain employs TRBV12-3 or TRBV12-4 and TRBJ1-5; D gene ambiguous. V was clipped by 2 bases and J by 4 bases, with 3 bases between them. This CDR3 has 12 amino acids. The CDR3 reads CASSLRNQPQHF. The CDR3 DNA reads as TGTGCCAGCAGTTTAAGGAATCAGCCCCAGCATTTT.

The J gene is TRBJ1-2, the V gene TRBV27, with 9 bases fitting TRBD1. CDR1 is MNHEY and CDR2 is SMNVEV in the germline V gene (reference sequence). J was trimmed by 2 bases and V by 5 bases; bases with no gene match: 9. This CDR3 spans 16 amino acids. Written as DNA, the CDR3 is TGTGCCAGCAGTGCCCTTCCGGGACAGGGCAACTATGGCTACACCTTC. Translating gives CASSALPGQGNYGYTF.

J is TRBJ2-7 and V is TRBV4-3; 9 positions agree with TRBD1. Germline CDR1 and CDR2: LGHNA and YSLEER. This CDR3 is built from 14 residues. V was pared by 1 base and J by 3 bases, with 1 base of the junction left unmatched. The CDR3 spells CASSQGTGDYEQYF. As DNA, the CDR3 is TGCGCCAGCAGCCAAGGGACAGGGGACTACGAGCAGTACTTC.

V usage is TRBV7-9 and J usage is TRBJ2-2, with D perhaps assigned TRBD1 or TRBD2 (5 bases each). Between the trimmed V and J ends, which lost 4 bases and 4 bases, there was a span of 16 bases. Germline V lookup: CDR1 SEHNR, CDR2 FQNEAQ (reference sequence). The CDR3 is made up of 16 amino acids. The CDR3 reads CASSSSGARGTGELFF. The CDR3 DNA reads TGTGCCAGCAGCTCGTCCGGGGCACGTGGCACCGGGGAGCTGTTTTTT.

This chain links TRBV15 with TRBJ1-3, with no clear D. Per the germline V gene, CDR1 is LNHNV and CDR2 is YYDKDF (reference sequence). The CDR3 spans 15 residues. The V gene lost 1 base and the J gene lost 0 bases, with 7 bases spanning the gap. In nucleotides, the CDR3 is TGTGCCACCAGCAGAGGATCTAGCTCTGGAAACACCATATATTTT. It yields the protein CATSRGSSSGNTIYF.

This sequence joins TRBV5-6 and TRBJ2-5, with a weak D call TRBD1 (5 bases). From germline, CDR1 is SGHDT and CDR2 YYEEEE. V shed 3 bases and J shed 1 base, with 10 bases lying between them. The CDR3 loop spans 14 amino acids. DNA for the CDR3: TGTGCCAGCAGCTCCAGGGTACTCCAAGAGACCCAGTACTTC. This codes for CASSSRVLQETQYF. The full variable domain, rest sourced from reference TRBV5-6 and TRBJ2-5, is DAGVTQSPTHLIKTRGQQVTLRCSPKSGHDTVSWYQQALGQGPQFIFQYYEEEERQRGNFPDRFSGHQFPNYSSELNVNALLLGDSALYLCASSSRVLQETQYFGPGTRLLVL.

This chain links TRBV6-5 with TRBJ1-5; D is unresolved. This CDR3 contains 14 residues. Germline CDR1 and CDR2: MNHEY and SVGAGI. Trimming removed 6 bases at V and 4 bases at J, with 13 bases between. CDR3 loop: CASRPGGGNQPQHF. The CDR3 DNA follows: TGTGCCAGCAGACCAGGAGGAGGGAATCAGCCCCAGCATTTT.

This rearrangement joins TRBV5-1 to TRBJ2-1; 10 bases map to TRBD2. The CDR3 sequence is 16 residues long. V shed 4 bases, J shed 12 bases, and the junction held 16 bases outside the gene matches. Looked up from germline, CDR1 is SGHRS and CDR2 is YFSETQ. CDR3 amino acids: CASSSPGSGRAGGQFF. Written as DNA, the CDR3 is TGCGCCAGCAGCAGCCCGGGGAGCGGGAGGGCCGGGGGGCAGTTCTTC.